Listed below are T cell receptor beta chains from one sample, sequenced in a study of CD8 T cells in Susac syndrome. Each CDR3 protein is one row after TCRdb ran MiXCR on the immunoSEQ multiplex PCR reads. The sample includes about 120,000 distinct CDR3 sequences, 96% of them seen just once. Sequences were obtained from CD4+ T cells from PBMCs. These receptors were obtained from a human donor with Susac syndrome. CDR3s include the opening cysteine and the closing phenylalanine or tryptophan. A D gene is named only where the DNA matches it firmly. Rows give clone size only sometimes, using once, few, many, or a class for an expanded clone.

CDR3aa: CSAKEGTGRNEAFF
CDR3nt: TGCAGTGCTAAAGAAGGGACAGGCCGCAATGAAGCTTTCTTT
v_gene: TRBV20-1
abundance: -
j_gene: TRBJ1-1
d_gene: TRBD1

CDR3aa: CSVDMVGAGEQYF
CDR3nt: TGCAGCGTTGATATGGTTGGGGCCGGCGAGCAGTACTTC
v_gene: TRBV29-1
abundance: -
j_gene: TRBJ2-7
d_gene: -

CDR3aa: CASSPDSPSTDTQYF
CDR3nt: TGTGCCAGCTCCCCGGACAGTCCGAGCACAGATACGCAGTATTTT
v_gene: TRBV18
abundance: -
j_gene: TRBJ2-3
d_gene: -

CDR3aa: CSARDGLGGRETQYF
CDR3nt: TGCAGTGCTAGAGATGGGTTAGGGGGCCGGGAGACCCAGTACTTC
v_gene: TRBV20-1
abundance: once
j_gene: TRBJ2-5
d_gene: TRBD1

CDR3aa: CSVGQGSSGANVLTF
CDR3nt: TGCAGCGTTGGGCAGGGGTCGTCTGGGGCCAACGTCCTGACTTTC
v_gene: TRBV29-1
abundance: -
j_gene: TRBJ2-6
d_gene: -

CDR3aa: CARGRGGGREDRETQYF
CDR3nt: TGTGCCAGAGGAAGAGGTGGAGGCAGGGAAGATAGAGAGACCCAGTACTTC
v_gene: TRBV6-4
abundance: -
j_gene: TRBJ2-5
d_gene: -

CDR3aa: CASSHGGGGDTEAFF
CDR3nt: TGTGCCAGCAGTCATGGAGGGGGCGGAGACACTGAAGCTTTCTTT
v_gene: TRBV25-1
abundance: -
j_gene: TRBJ1-1
d_gene: TRBD1

CDR3aa: CSVVTPRGETQYF
CDR3nt: TGCAGCGTTGTCACTCCACGAGGGGAGACCCAGTACTTC
v_gene: TRBV29-1
abundance: -
j_gene: TRBJ2-5
d_gene: -

CDR3aa: CASSERSIGGIPYEQYF
CDR3nt: TGTGCCAGCAGTGAAAGAAGTATCGGGGGCATTCCCTACGAGCAGTACTTC
v_gene: TRBV6-1
abundance: once
j_gene: TRBJ2-7
d_gene: -

CDR3aa: CSARDIQGETQYF
CDR3nt: TGCAGTGCTAGAGATATACAAGGAGAGACCCAGTACTTC
v_gene: TRBV20-1
abundance: -
j_gene: TRBJ2-5
d_gene: -

CDR3aa: CASTTGRFNTEAFF
CDR3nt: TGTGCCAGCACCACAGGGCGATTCAACACTGAAGCTTTCTTT
v_gene: TRBV6-5
abundance: -
j_gene: TRBJ1-1
d_gene: -

CDR3aa: CASSVESRVEQFF
CDR3nt: TGTGCCAGCAGCGTAGAGAGCCGGGTTGAGCAGTTCTTC
v_gene: TRBV9
abundance: -
j_gene: TRBJ2-1
d_gene: -

CDR3aa: CSGRGATRQETQYF
CDR3nt: TGCAGTGGGAGAGGGGCCACGCGGCAAGAGACCCAGTACTTC
v_gene: TRBV20-1
abundance: -
j_gene: TRBJ2-5
d_gene: -

CDR3aa: CASSFGDENTEAFF
CDR3nt: TGTGCCAGCAGTTTTGGGGACGAGAACACTGAAGCTTTCTTT
v_gene: TRBV12-3/TRBV12-4
abundance: -
j_gene: TRBJ1-1
d_gene: -

CDR3aa: CASSQAPREETQYF
CDR3nt: TGCGCCAGCAGCCAAGCCCCGCGAGAAGAGACCCAGTACTTC
v_gene: TRBV4-1
abundance: -
j_gene: TRBJ2-5
d_gene: -

CDR3aa: CASTGNENIQYF
CDR3nt: TGTGCCAGCACAGGGAACGAAAACATTCAGTACTTC
v_gene: TRBV7-9
abundance: -
j_gene: TRBJ2-4
d_gene: -

CDR3aa: CASSLFPYEQYF
CDR3nt: TGTGCCAGCTCACTCTTCCCCTACGAGCAGTACTTC
v_gene: TRBV18
abundance: -
j_gene: TRBJ2-7
d_gene: -

CDR3aa: CSVGRGDTTEAFF
CDR3nt: TGCAGCGTTGGTCGGGGTGACACCACTGAAGCTTTCTTT
v_gene: TRBV29-1
abundance: -
j_gene: TRBJ1-1
d_gene: -

CDR3aa: CSVEGVTEETQYF
CDR3nt: TGCAGCGTTGAAGGGGTGACGGAAGAGACCCAGTACTTC
v_gene: TRBV29-1
abundance: -
j_gene: TRBJ2-5
d_gene: -

CDR3aa: CASSPLQGPATEAFF
CDR3nt: TGTGCCAGCAGCCCTCTACAGGGGCCGGCCACTGAAGCTTTCTTT
v_gene: TRBV5-6
abundance: -
j_gene: TRBJ1-1
d_gene: TRBD1

CDR3aa: CSASRLSSQKGYTF
CDR3nt: TGCAGTGCTAGTAGGTTAAGTAGTCAGAAGGGCTACACCTTC
v_gene: TRBV20-1
abundance: -
j_gene: TRBJ1-2
d_gene: -

CDR3aa: CASSLLSVSSYEQYF
CDR3nt: TGTGCCAGCAGTTTACTTAGCGTCAGCTCCTACGAGCAGTACTTC
v_gene: TRBV28
abundance: -
j_gene: TRBJ2-7
d_gene: -

CDR3aa: CASSFQPNTEAFF
CDR3nt: TGTGCCAGCAGTTTCCAGCCGAACACTGAAGCTTTCTTT
v_gene: TRBV6-1
abundance: -
j_gene: TRBJ1-1
d_gene: -

CDR3aa: CASSRGGGTALYEQYF
CDR3nt: TGTGCCAGCAGCCGTGGCGGGGGGACGGCTCTCTACGAGCAGTACTTC
v_gene: TRBV3-1
abundance: -
j_gene: TRBJ2-7
d_gene: TRBD2

CDR3aa: CSVVGRTEAFF
CDR3nt: TGCAGCGTTGTGGGGCGGACTGAAGCTTTCTTT
v_gene: TRBV29-1
abundance: few
j_gene: TRBJ1-1
d_gene: -

CDR3aa: CASSPKGPGNTEAFF
CDR3nt: TGTGCCAGCAGCCCCAAGGGTCCCGGGAACACTGAAGCTTTCTTT
v_gene: TRBV7-9
abundance: -
j_gene: TRBJ1-1
d_gene: -

CDR3aa: CASSLRYTEAFF
CDR3nt: TGTGCCAGCAGCTTACGATACACTGAAGCTTTCTTT
v_gene: TRBV28
abundance: -
j_gene: TRBJ1-1
d_gene: -

CDR3aa: CASSDQGLVAEQYF
CDR3nt: TGTGCCAGCAGTGACCAGGGACTAGTGGCCGAGCAGTACTTC
v_gene: TRBV25-1
abundance: -
j_gene: TRBJ2-7
d_gene: TRBD2